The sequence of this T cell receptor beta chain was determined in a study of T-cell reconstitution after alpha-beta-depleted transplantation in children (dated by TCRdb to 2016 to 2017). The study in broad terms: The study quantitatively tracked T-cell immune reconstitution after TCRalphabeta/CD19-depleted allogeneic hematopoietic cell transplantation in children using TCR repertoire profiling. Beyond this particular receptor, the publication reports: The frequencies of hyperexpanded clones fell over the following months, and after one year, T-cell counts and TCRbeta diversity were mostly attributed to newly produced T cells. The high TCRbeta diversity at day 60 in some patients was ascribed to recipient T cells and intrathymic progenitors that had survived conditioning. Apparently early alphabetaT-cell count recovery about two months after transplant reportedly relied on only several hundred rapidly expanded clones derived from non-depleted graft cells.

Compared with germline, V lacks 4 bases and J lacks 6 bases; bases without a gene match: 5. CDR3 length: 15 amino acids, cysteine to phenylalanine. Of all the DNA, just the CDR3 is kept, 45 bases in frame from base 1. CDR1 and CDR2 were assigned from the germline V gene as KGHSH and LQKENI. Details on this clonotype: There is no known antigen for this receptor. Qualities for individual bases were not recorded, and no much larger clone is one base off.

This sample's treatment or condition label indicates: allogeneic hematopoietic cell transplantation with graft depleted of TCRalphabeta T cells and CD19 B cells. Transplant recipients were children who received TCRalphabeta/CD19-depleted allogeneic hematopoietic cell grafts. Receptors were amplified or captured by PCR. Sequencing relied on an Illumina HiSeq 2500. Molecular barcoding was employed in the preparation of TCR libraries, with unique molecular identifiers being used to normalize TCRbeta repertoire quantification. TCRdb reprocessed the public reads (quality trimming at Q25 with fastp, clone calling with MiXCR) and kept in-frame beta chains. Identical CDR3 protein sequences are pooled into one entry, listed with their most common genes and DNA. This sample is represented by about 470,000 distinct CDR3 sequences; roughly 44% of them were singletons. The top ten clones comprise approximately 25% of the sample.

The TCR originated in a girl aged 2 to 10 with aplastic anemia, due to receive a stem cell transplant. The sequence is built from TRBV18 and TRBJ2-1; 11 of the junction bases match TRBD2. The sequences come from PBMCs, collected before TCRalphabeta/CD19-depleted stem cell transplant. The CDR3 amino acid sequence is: CASSLAGGQSNEQFF. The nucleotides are TGTGCCAGCTCACTAGCGGGAGGGCAAAGCAATGAGCAGTTCTTC.